What follows is one T cell receptor beta chain and its context. This CDR3 spans 15 amino acids. The germline V gene has CDR1 MDHEN and CDR2 SYDVKM. With 4 bases removed from V and 1 base from J, the gap between germline ends came to 13 bases. The data were taken from a study of OX40 agonist ivuxolimab in advanced cancers. Whole-study context: Previous treatment with anti-PD-1, anti-PD-L1 or anti-CTLA-4 therapy was allowed; approximately 40% had received some.

Profiling relied on immunoSEQ multiplex PCR, and the TCRdb table lists in-frame clones only, not all of them. This sample carries roughly 65,000 clones, nearly 90% of them seen once, and the ten largest clones take 8% to 11%. Sequencing used CD4+ or CD8+ T cells sorted from blood, obtained in a trial of the OX40 agonist ivuxolimab. The chain couples TRBV28 to TRBJ1-2; perhaps TRBD1 as D (6 bases). The sequence derives from an adult with an advanced solid tumor such as melanoma, head and neck, liver or kidney cancer. The CDR3 coding sequence is TGTGCCAGCAGTTCCCGGACAGCAATTAACTATGGCTACACCTTC. It translates to CASSSRTAINYGYTF.